This T cell receptor beta chain was sequenced for a study of blood T cell repertoires in COVID-19 (dated by TCRdb to the early 2020s). As for the study more broadly: The collaborator samples originated in the United States, Italy and Spain and spanned the acute and convalescent phases of COVID-19. The prospective study material was composed of cDNA or gDNA derived from T cells, B-cell-depleted T cells, or PBMCs. The dataset comprised deeply sampled blood TCRbeta repertoires from subjects exposed to, actively infected with, or recovered from COVID-19. The repertoires were released in a freely available public database meant as a resource for research on the immune response to SARS-CoV-2. Samples came from the ongoing ImmuneRACE study (first 160 participants) plus 1,254 subjects from 6 global collaborators. Nearly every sample came with metadata listing a de-identified subject ID, COVID-19 status, age in years and sex. Where available, HLA class I and class II types were taken from metadata supplied by the sample provider and were not determined by assay-based typing. Results and caveats for the whole study, not just this receptor: The quantity of clinical and demographic metadata differed by source and by participant and was supplied without curation.

On this clone: The clone's antigen remains unknown. Qualities for individual bases were not recorded, and no much larger clone is one base off.

The germline V gene (reference sequence) specifies LNHDA as CDR1 and SQIVND as CDR2. Trimming leaves V shorter by 4 bases and J shorter by 6 bases, with the junction holding 6 bases beyond the gene matches. Counted from cysteine to phenylalanine, this CDR3 has 15 amino acids. The read is trimmed to its CDR3 DNA, 45 bases read in frame from base 1. TCRbeta CDR3 regions were amplified from genomic DNA by means of the immunoSEQ Assay, a bias-controlled multiplex PCR. The study's own analysis went as follows. The number of nucleated cells in each sample was estimated from the amplification of reference gene primers within the assay. Sequence reads were collapsed and filtered to measure the absolute abundance of every unique TCRbeta CDR3 rearrangement. For each sample, productive Simpson clonality was calculated as the square root of Simpson's diversity index over productive rearrangements. Drawn from immuneACCESS, this table holds only the in-frame rearrangements with V and J called that TCRdb kept. Clones are partly lost; checked studies trace under half to an unresolved V gene and leave the rest unexplained. V, J and clone size were drawn from that table, and D and trimming were deduced from the DNA. This sample lists 300,000 to 350,000 clones; approximately 90% were detected once. Clones ranked in the top ten supply approximately 2% of the sample.

Each collaborating institution followed its own protocols to collect whole blood in K2EDTA tubes. For TCRbeta analysis, collaborators shipped samples as frozen whole blood, isolated PBMCs, or DNA extracted from either of those sample types. The chain is assembled from TRBV19 and TRBJ2-2; TRBD1 fits 9 bases in the junction. Specimen: peripheral blood. The TCR was taken from a man between 18 and 29 years old with active or convalescent COVID-19. Here is the DNA: TGTGCCAGTAGTACGGGGGACAGGGCTGCCGGGGAGCTGTTTTTT. The translation is CASSTGDRAAGELFF. Where the CDR3 stops, the reference TRBV19 and TRBJ2-2 genes take over; the full variable domain is DGGITQSPKYLFRKEGQNVTLSCEQNLNHDAMYWYRQDPGQGLRLIYYSQIVNDFQKGDIAEGYSVSREKKESFPLTVTSAQKNPTAFYLCASSTGDRAAGELFFGEGSRLTVL.